Below, one T cell receptor beta chain is given with its context. Its cognate antigen has yet to be identified. No qualities accompany the bases; no much larger clone lies one base away. The sample belongs to a study of blood T cell repertoires in COVID-19 (dated by TCRdb to between 2020 and 2021). Some background on the complete study: Samples from collaborators originated in the United States, Italy and Spain and spanned both the acute and convalescent phases of COVID-19. The prospective study material was composed of cDNA or gDNA derived from T cells, B-cell-depleted T cells, or PBMCs. Subjects who had been exposed to COVID-19, were actively infected with it, or had recovered from it provided the deeply sampled blood TCRbeta repertoires that made up the dataset. The repertoires were released in a freely available public database intended as a resource for research on the immune response to SARS-CoV-2. Samples were obtained from the ongoing ImmuneRACE study (first 160 participants) and from over 1,000 subjects provided by 6 global collaborators. Sample metadata almost always included a de-identified subject ID, COVID-19 status, age in years and sex. Where available, HLA class I and class II types were taken from metadata supplied by the sample provider and were not determined by assay-based typing. Results the study describes overall, beyond this receptor: How much clinical and demographic metadata was included differed by source and by participant, and the metadata was provided uncurated.

Spanning cysteine to phenylalanine, the CDR3 consists of 17 amino acids. The CDR3 DNA has 51 bases and is translated from base 1. Germline trimming: 4 bases from V, 3 bases from J; junction bases outside gene matches: 10. CDR1 and CDR2 were assigned from the germline V gene as SGHDT and YYEEEE. TCRbeta CDR3 regions were amplified from genomic DNA by means of the immunoSEQ Assay, a bias-controlled multiplex PCR. The study's processing was this. Within the assay, amplification of reference gene primers was used to estimate how many nucleated cells each sample contained. Sequence reads were collapsed and filtered to measure the absolute abundance of every unique TCRbeta CDR3 rearrangement. For each sample, productive Simpson clonality was calculated as the square root of Simpson's diversity index across productive rearrangements. TCRdb stores this immuneACCESS table with in-frame sequences only. Part of the clones is absent; in the studies checked, under half of the shortfall reflects unresolved V genes, and no reason is known for the rest. The V and J calls and the clone size are those of that table, but D and trimming were determined from the DNA. Counted in this sample were approximately 200,000 clones; roughly nine tenths of them appeared once. The ten biggest clones cover roughly 2.9% of the sample.

Whole blood was collected in K2EDTA tubes by collaborating institutions according to the institutions' own protocols. Collaborator samples were shipped for TCRbeta analysis as frozen whole blood, isolated PBMCs, or DNA extracted from either sample type. The receptor was isolated from a woman aged 25 to 39 with active or convalescent COVID-19. Rearrangement joined TRBV5-6 to TRBJ1-2; 12 bases in between match TRBD1. Input material: peripheral blood. The CDR3 here reads CASSPFPGTGGYYGYTF. In nucleotide form, the sequence is TGTGCCAGCAGCCCCTTCCCCGGGACAGGGGGCTACTATGGCTACACCTTC.